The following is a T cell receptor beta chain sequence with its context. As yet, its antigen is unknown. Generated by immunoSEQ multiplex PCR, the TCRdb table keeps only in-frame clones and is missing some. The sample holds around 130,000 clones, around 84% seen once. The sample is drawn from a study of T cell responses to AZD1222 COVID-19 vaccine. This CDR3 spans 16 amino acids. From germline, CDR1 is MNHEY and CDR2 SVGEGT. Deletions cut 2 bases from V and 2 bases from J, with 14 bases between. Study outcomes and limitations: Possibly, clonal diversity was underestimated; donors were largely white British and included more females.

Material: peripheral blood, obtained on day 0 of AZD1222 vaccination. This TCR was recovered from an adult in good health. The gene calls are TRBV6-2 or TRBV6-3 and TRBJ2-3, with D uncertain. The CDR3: CASSYVGKAFTDTQYF. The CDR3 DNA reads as TGTGCCAGCAGTTACGTGGGGAAGGCGTTCACAGATACGCAGTATTTT.